This TCR beta chain was retrieved from a study of cytomegalovirus exposure and HLA in healthy donors. Study results and limitations: The majority of TCR sequences were rare, yet some public TCRs appeared in many donors.

Assay used: immunoSEQ multiplex PCR; TCRdb lists only in-frame clones, some missing. The data contain 150,000 to 200,000 clones, roughly nine tenths of them singletons. Concerning this clone itself: Its antigen is still unknown.

This CDR3 comprises 16 residues. The germline CDR1 and CDR2 sequences are LGHNA and YNFKEQ. V lost 0 bases, J lost 4 bases, and 8 bases stayed unmatched. This TCR was sampled from a man aged 18 to 29 in good health and CMV-seropositive. The genes are TRBV4-2 and TRBJ2-5, with 7 bases matching TRBD2. Sequencing input: PBMCs. CDR3 DNA: TGTGCCAGCAGCCAAGATAGAGGGAGGGCCGGAGAGACCCAGTACTTC. This gives the protein CASSQDRGRAGETQYF.